These 24 T cell receptor beta chains were sequenced from one sample in a study of shared clonotypes between healthy human individuals. TCRdb keeps only in-frame clones here, not all; method: immunoSEQ multiplex PCR. The sample consists of 70,000 to 95,000 clones, over 55% of them appearing once. Material: memory CD8+ T cells sorted from blood. Subset described: CD45RO+ cells pooled with CCR7-negative TemRA cells. The receptor source for this set is a man aged 25 to 40 in good health.

V and J are TRBV19 and TRBJ2-1; 9 nucleotides agree with TRBD1. Germline V lookup: CDR1 LNHDA, CDR2 SQIVND (reference sequence). This CDR3 has 14 residues. V dropped 4 bases and J dropped 9; count of bases not matched to a gene: 7. The CDR3 loop reads CASSSQTGGIEQFF. Here the CDR3 DNA reads TGTGCCAGTAGTAGCCAGACAGGGGGTATTGAGCAGTTCTTC.

The sample holds a few counts of this clone. CDR3 DNA sequence: TGTGCCAGCAACTTCCCGGGACAGGTATCCACTGAAGCTTTCTTT. This codes for CASNFPGQVSTEAFF. The chain recombines TRBV28 with TRBJ1-1, with 8 nucleotides matching TRBD1. This CDR3 region has 15 residues. The V and J ends lost 7 bases and 4 bases, in that order; junction bases with no gene match: 11. Germline loops: CDR1 MDHEN, CDR2 SYDVKM.

The genes are TRBV19 and TRBJ1-5, with 9 positions matching TRBD1. Trimming removed 4 bases from V and 0 bases from J; junction bases left unmatched: 1. Germline lookup yields CDR1 LNHDA and CDR2 SQIVND (reference sequence). The CDR3 runs 15 residues. The DNA of the CDR3 is TGTGCCAGTAGTAGGACAGGGGATAGCAATCAGCCCCAGCATTTT. The encoded protein is CASSRTGDSNQPQHF.

By its share, this clone is medium-sized. V gene TRBV28 combines with J gene TRBJ2-2, with 10 bases lining up with TRBD2. The germline gives CDR1 MDHEN, CDR2 SYDVKM. V was clipped by 6 bases and J by 5 bases; unmatched bases: 6. The CDR3 is made up of 15 amino acids. CDR3 loop: CASRLAGEETGELFF. CDR3 nucleotide sequence: TGTGCCAGCAGGCTAGCGGGAGAGGAAACCGGGGAGCTGTTTTTT. Full variable domain (outside the CDR3, taken from reference TRBV28 and TRBJ2-2): DVKVTQSSRYLVKRTGEKVFLECVQDMDHENMFWYRQDPGLGLRLIYFSYDVKMKEKGDIPEGYSVSREKKERFSLILESASTNQTSMYLCASRLAGEETGELFFGEGSRLTVL.

CDR3 nucleotides: TGTGCCAGCAGTGAGACTGCCTCTGGGGCCAACGTCCTGACTTTC. This gives the protein CASSETASGANVLTF. The V and J genes are TRBV6-1 and TRBJ2-6, with unresolved D. CDR1 and CDR2 from the germline V gene are MNHNS and SASEGT. The CDR3 consists of 15 residues. Trimming took off 3 bases at V and 0 bases at J, with 6 bases between the two ends.

This clone was counted between two and nine times. The CDR3 bases are TGTGCCAGCAGCCTTAGGAGCTCCTACGAGCAGTACTTC. Its protein product is CASSLRSSYEQYF. This chain joins TRBV2 and TRBJ2-7; no reliable D call. The CDR3 loop spans 13 amino acids. Trimming pared 6 bases from V and 0 bases from J, leaving 9 bases between. Germline V gene data show CDR1 as SNHLY and CDR2 as FYNNEI.

As regards this clone: This sample also contains other DNA sequences that code for the same CDR3. This chain uses TRBV28 with TRBJ2-7; tentatively, D is TRBD1 (5 bases). V was trimmed by 6 bases and J by 4 bases, leaving 10 bases between them. Germline CDR1 MDHEN, CDR2 SYDVKM. This CDR3 contains 12 residues. CDR3 sequence reads: CASSLTDYEQYF. The CDR3 nucleotides read TGTGCCAGCAGCCTGACAGATTACGAGCAGTACTTC. The complete variable domain, with remaining parts taken from reference TRBV28 and TRBJ2-7, reads DVKVTQSSRYLVKRTGEKVFLECVQDMDHENMFWYRQDPGLGLRLIYFSYDVKMKEKGDIPEGYSVSREKKERFSLILESASTNQTSMYLCASSLTDYEQYFGPGTRLTVT.

About this clone: The sample holds other DNA sequences that translate to the same CDR3. The chain employs TRBV29-1 and TRBJ1-1; D not certain. CDR3 length: 12 residues. The germline CDR1 and CDR2 sequences are SQVTM and ANQGSEA. Trimming shortened V by 4 bases and J by 1 base, and 7 bases separated the two germline ends. The CDR3 DNA reads as TGCAGCGTTGCCCCGGGGAACACTGAAGCTTTCTTT. Protein: CSVAPGNTEAFF.

This chain's CDR3 is CASSRDRYYEQYF. In DNA form, the CDR3 reads TGTGCCAGCAGTAGGGACAGGTACTACGAGCAGTACTTC. The genes are TRBV5-8 and TRBJ2-7; 8 bases are a match to TRBD1. This CDR3 is built from 13 residues. The V segment lost 5 bases and the J segment 3 bases; nucleotides outside the gene matches: 4. The V gene's germline CDR1 is SGHTS and CDR2 YDEGEE.

Only a few counts were recorded for this clone. J is TRBJ1-4 and V is TRBV5-1; TRBD1 might be the D (6 bases). Germline CDR1 and CDR2: SGHRS and YFSETQ. Trimming took off 5 bases at V and 5 bases at J, with 16 bases between the two ends. CDR3 length equals 15 residues. CDR3 sequence (DNA): TGCGCCAGCAGTCCAGGGGCGAACTCAAATGAAAAACTGTTTTTT. Protein sequence: CASSPGANSNEKLFF.

The gene calls are TRBV2 and TRBJ1-4, with D unclear. CDR1 and CDR2 from the germline V gene are SNHLY and FYNNEI. There are 15 residues in the CDR3. V shed 7 bases and J shed 3 bases, with 15 bases lying between them. The CDR3, as DNA: TGTGCCAGCACCCTTGAGGGAGGACCTAATGAAAAACTGTTTTTT. Protein product: CASTLEGGPNEKLFF.

CDR3 coding DNA: TGTGCCAGCAGTTTAAGCCGAATACTTGTCGGAAACACCATATATTTT. This codes for CASSLSRILVGNTIYF. J is TRBJ1-3 and V is TRBV28, with D unclear. The V gene lost 2 bases and the J gene lost 4 bases, with 15 bases spanning the gap. This CDR3 region has 16 residues. Per germline, CDR1 MDHEN and CDR2 SYDVKM.

A word on this clone: This same CDR3 is encoded by further DNA sequences in the sample. This sequence joins TRBV6-5 and TRBJ2-7, with D unresolved. In germline, CDR1 is MNHEY, CDR2 SVGAGI. The CDR3 runs to 13 residues. Trimming left V 9 bases short and J 0 bases short, with 12 bases between. The CDR3, as DNA: TGTGCCAGTAGTAGGTTGAGCTCCTACGAGCAGTACTTC. Amino acid sequence: CASSRLSSYEQYF.

The chain links TRBV5-4 to TRBJ2-1; 10 nucleotides line up with TRBD2. This CDR3 has 15 residues. V was pared by 5 bases and J by 0 bases, with 2 bases of the junction left unmatched. Germline V gene lookup returns CDR1 SGHNT and CDR2 YYREEE (reference sequence). The CDR3 DNA is TGTGCCAGCAGACTAGCGGGGAGCTCCTACAATGAGCAGTTCTTC. Amino acids: CASRLAGSSYNEQFF.

V gene TRBV30 combines with J gene TRBJ1-5; 7 bases are a match to TRBD1. The germline V gene encodes CDR1 GTSNPN and CDR2 SVGIG (reference sequence). The CDR3 contains 13 residues. V was pared by 1 base and J by 5 bases, with 2 bases of the junction left unmatched. The CDR3 DNA is TGTGCCTGGAGTGGACAGGGAGATCAGCCCCAGCATTTT. Translating it yields CAWSGQGDQPQHF. The full variable domain, completed using reference TRBV30 and TRBJ1-5, is SQTIHQWPATLVQPVGSPLSLECTVEGTSNPNLYWYRQAAGRGLQLLFYSVGIGQISSEVPQNLSASRPQDRQFILSSKKLLLSDSGFYLCAWSGQGDQPQHFGDGTRLSIL.

Of note for this clone: A much larger clone differs from this one at a single base, so this may be a read error. The chain couples TRBV6-5 to TRBJ2-2; TRBD1 matches at 8 bases. Losses at the gene ends were 2 bases for V and 1 base for J; bases not matched to a gene: 0. The CDR3 length is 15 residues. Germline V CDR1 and CDR2: MNHEY, SVGAGI. The CDR3 region is CASSYGTGNTGELFF. CDR3 nucleotide sequence: TGTGCCAGCAGTTACGGGACAGGGAACACCGGGGAGCTGTTTTTT.

This rearrangement joins TRBV2 to TRBJ1-3; weak D call: TRBD1 (5 bases). V lost 7 bases, J lost 0 bases, and 13 bases lay in between. The germline gives CDR1 SNHLY, CDR2 FYNNEI. This CDR3 has 15 amino acids. CDR3 protein: CASTQRGGSGNTIYF. CDR3 coding DNA: TGTGCCAGCACTCAACGTGGGGGCTCTGGAAACACCATATATTTT.

Remarks on this clone: This clone may be a read error of a much larger clone one base away. This chain uses TRBV13 with TRBJ2-7; 11 bases are shared with TRBD1. Trimming took 6 bases from V and 3 from J; bases not matched to a gene: 4. The CDR3 is 14 amino acids. Germline loops: CDR1 PRHDT, CDR2 FYEKMQ (reference sequence). The CDR3 nucleotides read TGTGCCAGCAGTACCGGGACAGGGGGCTACGAGCAGTACTTC. This encodes CASSTGTGGYEQYF.

The V call is TRBV7-9, the J call TRBJ2-7; D unclear. This CDR3 spans 12 amino acids. The V end lost 5 bases, the J end lost 2 bases, and 7 bases lay between the germline ends. CDR1 SEHNR and CDR2 FQNEAQ come from the germline V gene (reference sequence). The CDR3 coding sequence is TGTGCCAGCAGCGACGAGGCCTACGAGCAGTACTTC. Translation: CASSDEAYEQYF.

This sequence joins TRBV5-1 and TRBJ2-1; 7 bases align to TRBD2. CDR1 and CDR2 from the germline V gene are SGHRS and YFSETQ. Losses at the gene ends were 0 bases for V and 9 bases for J; bases not matched to a gene: 6. CDR3 size: 14 residues. CDR3 sequence: CASSLGRSGTEQFF. CDR3 DNA: TGCGCCAGCAGCTTGGGACGAAGCGGGACTGAGCAGTTCTTC.

The sample holds a few counts of this clone. The chain combines TRBV7-2 with TRBJ1-2; possibly TRBD1 for D (6 bases). The germline CDR1 and CDR2 sequences are SGHTA and FQGNSA. The CDR3 runs 11 residues. CDR3 loop: CFSGEDYGYTF. In nucleotides, the CDR3 is TGTTTCTCAGGGGAGGACTATGGCTACACCTTC.

The chain couples TRBV5-1 to TRBJ2-7; D remains unclear. Looked up from germline, CDR1 is SGHRS and CDR2 is YFSETQ. The V end lost 2 bases, the J end lost 5 bases, and 11 bases lay between the germline ends. This CDR3 has 13 amino acids. Written as DNA, the CDR3 is TGCGCCAGCAGCTTACCACAGTACGACGAGCAGTACTTC. Translation gives CASSLPQYDEQYF.

This chain joins TRBV2 and TRBJ2-7; 9 nucleotides line up with TRBD1. After removal of 6 bases from V and 0 bases from J, the junction contained 6 bases not matched to a gene. The CDR3 has 15 amino acids. Germline CDR1 SNHLY, CDR2 FYNNEI. The CDR3 DNA reads as TGTGCCAGCAGCGAACAGGGGGCGAACTCCTACGAGCAGTACTTC. It encodes CASSEQGANSYEQYF. Supplemented by reference TRBV2 and TRBJ2-7, the full variable domain reads EPEVTQTPSHQVTQMGQEVILRCVPISNHLYFYWYRQILGQKVEFLVSFYNNEISEKSEIFDDQFSVERPDGSNFTLKIRSTKLEDSAMYFCASSEQGANSYEQYFGPGTRLTVT.

This clone turned up a few times. The rearrangement uses TRBV27 and TRBJ2-3; the D is unclear. Germline V gives CDR1 MNHEY, CDR2 SMNVEV (reference sequence). This CDR3 spans 15 amino acids. V dropped 0 bases and J dropped 4 bases, with 11 bases sitting between them. The CDR3 here is CASSLSDPVPDTQYF. The CDR3 DNA reads TGTGCCAGCAGTTTATCGGACCCGGTCCCAGATACGCAGTATTTT.